Described below is a single TCR beta chain sequence and its context. There are 13 residues in the CDR3. Germline CDR1 reads SNHLY; CDR2 reads FYNNEI. Losses at the gene ends were 6 bases for V and 4 bases for J; bases not matched to a gene: 4. These data are taken from a study of blood T cell repertoires in COVID-19. Generated by immunoSEQ multiplex PCR, the TCRdb table keeps only in-frame clones and is missing some. The sample has around 100,000 clones; approximately 81% are singletons. The sequenced material came from peripheral blood. V is TRBV2 and J is TRBJ1-2, with 8 positions matching TRBD1. This receptor was obtained from a middle-aged man with acute or convalescent COVID-19. DNA for the CDR3: TGTGCCAGCAGGGCACAGGGGGTCTATGGCTACACCTTC. Protein sequence: CASRAQGVYGYTF.